The entry below gives a single TCR beta chain sequence along with its context. This study enrolled people aged roughly 18 to 90 from about two dozen US geographic areas. The CDR3 is made up of 14 amino acids. Germline CDR1 is SGHRS and CDR2 is YFSETQ. With 3 bases removed from V and 7 bases from J, the gap between germline ends came to 13 bases. Clones were sequenced by immunoSEQ multiplex PCR, and TCRdb holds only the in-frame ones, with some missing. Altogether approximately 360,000 clones are present, approximately 88% being singletons, with the ten largest covering over 0.9%. The data stem from a study of blood T cell repertoires in COVID-19. As for the study in general: PBMCs, B-cell-depleted T cells, or T cells provided the cDNA or gDNA that made up the material.

This clonotype originated in a woman aged 25 to 39 with acute COVID-19. The gene calls are TRBV5-1 and TRBJ2-2, with D possibly being TRBD1 (6 bases). What was sequenced was PBMCs or T cells enriched from blood (not recorded which). The CDR3: CASSSTGTSGELFF. DNA for the CDR3: TGCGCCAGCAGCTCAACAGGGACGAGCGGGGAGCTGTTTTTT.